The 25 T cell receptor beta chains below come from one sample, sequenced in a study of shared clonotypes between healthy human individuals. Sequenced by immunoSEQ multiplex PCR; TCRdb stores in-frame clones only, minus some. The profile shows about 1.1 million clones, roughly 77% of them singletons. Specimen: memory CD4+ T cells from PBMCs. Specified subset: CD45RA-negative fraction. The receptors here all came from a man between 18 and 35 years old in good health. Some clones in this sample may be carry-over from other donors' samples.

This clone appeared a single time. V and J are TRBV7-3 and TRBJ2-1, with 8 bases identical to TRBD2. V lost 4 bases and J lost 8; bases outside the gene matches: 10. This CDR3 has 15 amino acids. The germline V gene has CDR1 SGHTA and CDR2 FQGTGA. CDR3 coding DNA: TGTGCCAGCAGCTACTCTCCGGGAGGGCCCTATGAGCAGTTCTTC. Encoded protein: CASSYSPGGPYEQFF.

The chain recombines TRBV14 with TRBJ1-2, with D perhaps TRBD1 (5 bases). The V end was cut by 1 base, the J end by 2 bases, with 11 bases between. Germline V CDR1 and CDR2: SGHDN, FVKESK. The CDR3 contains 15 residues. CDR3 DNA: TGTGCCAGCAGCCAAGGGCGGTGGGGCAACTATGGCTACACCTTC. This sequence encodes CASSQGRWGNYGYTF.

The chain has TRBV30 and TRBJ1-2; D not certain. This CDR3 contains 17 residues. V was cut by 3 bases and J by 2 bases, with 22 bases left in between. The germline gives CDR1 GTSNPN, CDR2 SVGIG (reference sequence). CDR3 DNA sequence: TGTGCCTGGAGCCTGACCACTGGACGTCGAACCAACTATGGCTACACCTTC. Translating it yields CAWSLTTGRRTNYGYTF.

The rearrangement joins TRBV4-3 to TRBJ2-6; D not resolved. Trimming removed 0 bases at V and 0 bases at J, with 9 bases between. CDR1 is LGHNA, CDR2 YSLEER, per germline. The CDR3 contains 17 residues. The DNA for the CDR3 is TGCGCCAGCAGCCAAGATTTTGCCCTCTCTGGGGCCAACGTCCTGACTTTC. Protein: CASSQDFALSGANVLTF.

The chain joins TRBV6-5 to TRBJ2-7; no clear D gene. Germline V lookup: CDR1 MNHEY, CDR2 SVGAGI. The CDR3 length is 11 residues. V gave up 7 bases and J gave up 2 bases, with 6 bases separating them. DNA of the CDR3: TGTGCCAGCACCGACGCCTACGAGCAGTACTTC. Translating gives CASTDAYEQYF.

This clone showed up just once. The chain links TRBV7-3 to TRBJ1-2; D is unresolved. The CDR3 is 14 residues long. Germline V lookup: CDR1 SGHTA, CDR2 FQGTGA. V lost 5 bases to trimming and J lost 4 bases, with 14 bases between them. CDR3 coding DNA: TGTGCCAGCAGCCCAAGTCGCGGCTCCTATGGCTACACCTTC. This gives the protein CASSPSRGSYGYTF.

V usage is TRBV5-6 and J usage is TRBJ2-7; TRBD1 agrees at 7 bases. The CDR3 length is 13 residues. Germline V gene sequence: CDR1 SGHDT, CDR2 YYEEEE. The V segment lost 0 bases and the J segment 4 bases; nucleotides outside the gene matches: 1. DNA of the CDR3: TGTGCCAGCAGCTTGGAGGGGGCGTACGAGCAGTACTTC. It encodes CASSLEGAYEQYF.

The V call is TRBV2, the J call TRBJ2-7; possibly TRBD1 for D (6 bases). V lost 2 bases to trimming and J lost 2 bases, with 10 bases between them. This CDR3 spans 14 amino acids. CDR1 and CDR2 from the germline V gene are SNHLY and FYNNEI. In DNA, the CDR3 is TGTGCCAGCAGTGAAAGCAGGGGAGCCTACGAGCAGTACTTC. Protein sequence: CASSESRGAYEQYF. Full variable domain (missing parts from reference TRBV2 and TRBJ2-7): EPEVTQTPSHQVTQMGQEVILRCVPISNHLYFYWYRQILGQKVEFLVSFYNNEISEKSEIFDDQFSVERPDGSNFTLKIRSTKLEDSAMYFCASSESRGAYEQYFGPGTRLTVT.

This chain links TRBV6-1 with TRBJ1-5; 11 nucleotides line up with TRBD1. Germline loops: CDR1 MNHNS, CDR2 SASEGT. The CDR3 consists of 15 residues. V gave up 7 bases and J gave up 4 bases; unmatched junction bases: 6. The DNA of the CDR3 is TGTGCCAGCATCCTCGGACAGGGGGCAAATCAGCCCCAGCATTTT. It translates to CASILGQGANQPQHF.

This chain uses TRBV20-1 with TRBJ2-2; unclear D gene. Per germline, CDR1 DFQATT and CDR2 SNEGSKA (reference sequence). Trimming pared 6 bases from V and 7 bases from J, leaving 9 bases between. The CDR3 is 11 residues long. The CDR3 DNA sequence: TGCAGTGCGGACGTAATCGGGGAGCTGTTTTTT. It specifies CSADVIGELFF.

This clone has more than one count but fewer than ten. This rearrangement joins TRBV13 to TRBJ1-1; D gene unclear. This CDR3 has 14 residues. V was trimmed by 1 base and J by 1 base, leaving 7 bases between them. Looked up from germline, CDR1 is PRHDT and CDR2 is FYEKMQ (reference sequence). The CDR3 here is CASSLDGGNTEAFF. In DNA form, the CDR3 reads TGTGCCAGCAGCTTAGACGGAGGGAACACTGAAGCTTTCTTT.

This clone appeared a single time. This likely traces to a read error, being one base from a far larger clone. The chain recombines TRBV10-2 with TRBJ2-2, with 8 positions matching TRBD2. Trimming at V came to 6 bases and at J to 5 bases, leaving 5 bases not matched to a gene. The CDR3 runs to 14 residues. From germline, CDR1 is WSHSY and CDR2 SAAADI. The CDR3 DNA reads TGCGCCAGCAGGGAACGGGGGGGAACCGGGGAGCTGTTTTTT. Translating gives CASRERGGTGELFF.

The table lists this clone with a few counts. Germline and junction disagree at one end, which may indicate a read error. The chain couples TRBV20-1 to TRBJ2-3; D not certain. Germline V gene lookup returns CDR1 DFQATT and CDR2 SNEGSKA (reference sequence). CDR3 size: 11 residues. The CDR3 nucleotides read TGCAGTGCTGGTCGTGTTTCCGGGTCGCTTTTT. This sequence encodes CSAGRVSGSLF.

There are a few counts of this clone. The chain recombines TRBV6-4 with TRBJ1-2; D is uncertain. Germline V gene lookup returns CDR1 MRHNA and CDR2 SNTAGT. The V gene lost 6 bases and the J gene lost 11 bases, with 7 bases spanning the gap. The CDR3 consists of 9 residues. The CDR3 is CASREDYTF. DNA of the CDR3: TGTGCCAGCAGGGAAGATTACACCTTC.

This sequence joins TRBV6-5 and TRBJ2-3, with 7 positions matching TRBD1. The CDR3 spans 13 residues. CDR1 is MNHEY, CDR2 SVGAGI, per germline. V gave up 6 bases and J gave up 2 bases; unmatched junction bases: 2. CDR3 coding DNA: TGTGCCAGCAGCGGACAGGACACAGATACGCAGTATTTT. This encodes CASSGQDTDTQYF.

The rearrangement links TRBV19 to TRBJ1-5, with a weak D call TRBD1 (5 bases). The V end lost 6 bases, the J end lost 1 base, and 16 bases lay between the germline ends. Germline CDR1 is LNHDA and CDR2 is SQIVND (reference sequence). The CDR3 has 16 amino acids. CDR3: CASRNTGGRSNQPQHF. CDR3 bases: TGTGCCAGTAGAAACACCGGGGGTAGGAGCAATCAGCCCCAGCATTTT. Based on the CDR3 plus reference TRBV19 and TRBJ1-5, the full variable domain is DGGITQSPKYLFRKEGQNVTLSCEQNLNHDAMYWYRQDPGQGLRLIYYSQIVNDFQKGDIAEGYSVSREKKESFPLTVTSAQKNPTAFYLCASRNTGGRSNQPQHFGDGTRLSIL.

The chain has TRBV4-2 and TRBJ2-1; 9 nucleotides line up with TRBD2. Trimming cost V 1 base and J 7 bases; bases outside gene matches: 8. The germline V gene encodes CDR1 LGHNA and CDR2 YNFKEQ. This CDR3 contains 16 residues. The CDR3 loop is CASSQVGGRAGNEQFF. Written as DNA, the CDR3 is TGTGCCAGCAGCCAAGTGGGCGGGAGGGCCGGGAATGAGCAGTTCTTC.

The rearrangement links TRBV7-9 to TRBJ2-7; 14 bases line up with TRBD2. The CDR3 is 15 residues long. J lost 5 bases, V lost 2 bases, and 2 bases had no gene match. Germline V CDR1 and CDR2: SEHNR, FQNEAQ (reference sequence). The CDR3 DNA reads TGTGCCAGCAGCTTATCGGGACTAGCGGGAGACGAGCAGTACTTC. Its translation: CASSLSGLAGDEQYF.

There are a few counts of this clone. The chain is built from TRBV28 and TRBJ1-2; D unresolved. CDR1 MDHEN and CDR2 SYDVKM come from the germline V gene. The CDR3 is 12 amino acids. The V and J ends lost 5 bases and 8 bases respectively, with 12 bases between them. DNA of the CDR3: TGTGCCAGCAGTATCTCAGAGCGGGGCTACACCTTC. Translating gives CASSISERGYTF.

The genes are TRBV19 and TRBJ2-5, with no clear D. V lost 6 bases to trimming and J lost 3 bases, with 11 bases between them. This CDR3 has 13 residues. Germline V CDR1 and CDR2: LNHDA, SQIVND (reference sequence). CDR3 sequence (DNA): TGTGCCAGTAGCTGGGCCTATAAAGAGACCCAGTACTTC. Its protein product is CASSWAYKETQYF.

This chain connects TRBV9 to TRBJ1-3; D is uncertain. The germline V and J ends were trimmed by 4 bases and 0 bases, with 8 bases remaining between them. The CDR3 has 14 amino acids. Germline-derived CDR1 and CDR2 are SGDLS and YYNGEE. CDR3 DNA sequence: TGTGCCAGCAGCACAGCAACCTCTGGAAACACCATATATTTT. It encodes CASSTATSGNTIYF.

The CDR3 spells CASSQGLSYEQYF. The CDR3 coding sequence is TGTGCCAGCTCACAGGGACTTTCCTACGAGCAGTACTTC. The chain recombines TRBV18 with TRBJ2-7; weak D call: TRBD2 (6 bases). This CDR3 comprises 13 residues. Trimming pared 4 bases from V and 1 base from J, leaving 8 bases between. Germline values: CDR1 KGHSH, CDR2 LQKENI.

The chain couples TRBV25-1 to TRBJ1-1, with a weak D call TRBD1 (5 bases). The CDR3 extends over 13 amino acids. The germline CDR1 and CDR2 sequences are MGHDK and SYGVNS. The V gene lost 6 bases and the J gene lost 11 bases, with 19 bases spanning the gap. In DNA form, the CDR3 reads TGTGCCAGCAGCTCACCGGGCCCTAAGGGGGCTTTCTTT. Translation gives CASSSPGPKGAFF.

The V call is TRBV6-5, the J call TRBJ1-5, with D possibly matching TRBD1 (5 bases). There are 13 residues in the CDR3. Germline V lookup: CDR1 MNHEY, CDR2 SVGAGI. V gave up 8 bases and J gave up 2 bases, with 10 bases separating them. CDR3 sequence: CASGRDGNQPQHF. The CDR3 nucleotides are TGTGCCAGCGGAAGGGACGGCAATCAGCCCCAGCATTTT.

The CDR3 loop reads CASSSAGGRQYEQYF. DNA for the CDR3: TGTGCCAGCAGTTCAGCGGGAGGTCGTCAATACGAGCAGTACTTC. The rearrangement links TRBV27 to TRBJ2-7; 9 bases agree with TRBD2. The CDR3 has 15 amino acids. V dropped 4 bases and J dropped 4; count of bases not matched to a gene: 8. Germline CDR1 and CDR2: MNHEY and SMNVEV (reference sequence).